A selection of T cell receptor beta chains follows, all from one sample in a study of T cells expressing NK-cell markers. Following a re-call of the 5' RACE reads, TCRdb has one entry per CDR3 protein and lacks DNA. This repertoire includes approximately 380,000 distinct CDR3 sequences. Sequencing input: blood T cells: a sorted CD56 or NKG2C T cell subset, CD4+ or CD8+ T cells, or bulk PBMC T cells (not recorded which). These TCRs come from a man aged 18-75 years in good health. Both conserved end residues are part of each CDR3. The order of the fields is J gene, CDR3 length, V gene, CDR3 protein.

J: TRBJ2-7; length: 16; V: TRBV6-1; CDR3: CASSDQGAALSYEQYF
J: TRBJ2-4; length: 18; V: TRBV7-6; CDR3: CASSLGTSGGYAKNIQYF
J: TRBJ1-1; length: 13; V: TRBV14; CDR3: CASSQFLSAEAFF
J: TRBJ2-4; length: 16; V: TRBV6-1; CDR3: CASRSDRGGPKNIQYF
J: TRBJ2-1; length: 15; V: TRBV12-3/TRBV12-4; CDR3: CASRAGTVNPNEQFF
J: TRBJ1-5; length: 16; V: TRBV2; CDR3: CASRGVSLDSNQPQHF
J: TRBJ2-3; length: 15; V: TRBV7-3; CDR3: CASSRTSGLWDTQYF
J: TRBJ2-5; length: 16; V: TRBV3-1; CDR3: CASSQERGLQQETQYF
J: TRBJ2-5; length: 15; V: TRBV12-3/TRBV12-4; CDR3: CASSLIGLAYETQYF
J: TRBJ2-2; length: 16; V: TRBV6-2/TRBV6-3; CDR3: CASSGRGGTNTGELFF
J: TRBJ2-5; length: 11; V: TRBV27; CDR3: CASIIQETQYF
J: TRBJ2-7; length: 15; V: TRBV10-3; CDR3: CAISQGPKNSYEQYF
J: TRBJ2-3; length: 17; V: TRBV7-7; CDR3: CASSLGVGGGSTDTQYF